A selection of T cell receptor beta chains follows, all from one sample in a study of cytotoxic CD8 clonotypes in ibrutinib-treated CLL. Assay used: immunoSEQ multiplex PCR; TCRdb lists only in-frame clones, some missing. The table has some 24,000 clones, approximately 81% seen once; the top ten hold just under 9%. Sequenced material: PBMCs, taken before ibrutinib treatment. The receptors derive from a human donor with chronic lymphocytic leukemia. The CDR3 runs from the conserved cysteine through the conserved F or W. D genes are given only for firm matches. Only part of the rows carry a size: once, few, many, or a class if the clone is expanded.

>TRBJ1-2|few|TRBV5-4|-
TGTGCCAGCAGCTTGGCCGGACGACCGACGAACTATGGCTACACCTTC
CASSLAGRPTNYGYTF
>TRBJ2-1|-|TRBV6-4|TRBD2
TGTGCCAGCAGTGACGGGACTAGCGGCTACAATGAGCAGTTCTTC
CASSDGTSGYNEQFF
>TRBJ1-1|-|TRBV15|-
TGTGCCACCAGCAACCGGGACGGAGACACTGAAGCTTTCTTT
CATSNRDGDTEAFF
>TRBJ2-3|-|TRBV6-1|-
TGTGCCAGCTACAAGGGACCAGGAGTAGATACGCAGTATTTT
CASYKGPGVDTQYF
>TRBJ2-1|-|TRBV7-2|-
TGTGCCAGCAGCTCAATCTCTGACCGCGAGCAGTTCTTC
CASSSISDREQFF
>TRBJ1-1|-|TRBV4-1|-
TGCGCCAGCAGCCGATTTAGCGGCGGTAACACTGAAGCTTTCTTT
CASSRFSGGNTEAFF
>TRBJ2-7|-|TRBV4-2|TRBD2
TGTGCCAGCAGCCAAGCCCCCCTAGCGGGCGGCTCCTACGAGCAGTACTTC
CASSQAPLAGGSYEQYF
>TRBJ2-4|few|TRBV5-6|-
TGTGCCAGCAGCCCGGACTCCCATGTAGCCAAAAACATTCAGTACTTC
CASSPDSHVAKNIQYF
>TRBJ1-1|-|TRBV4-2|-
TGTGCCAGCAGCCAGAACCCGAACACTGAAGCTTTCTTT
CASSQNPNTEAFF
>TRBJ2-7|-|TRBV7-2|-
TGTGCCAGCAGCCCGGCGACAGGTCGCTACGAGCAGTACTTC
CASSPATGRYEQYF
>TRBJ2-1|-|TRBV29-1|TRBD2
TGCAGCGTTGAAGAAATAACGGGAGCGGGGTACAATGAGCAGTTCTTC
CSVEEITGAGYNEQFF
>TRBJ2-1|few|TRBV11-1|TRBD2
TGTGCCAGCGGGGAGGGACCTGGGAATGAGCAGTTCTTC
CASGEGPGNEQFF
>TRBJ2-3|once|TRBV15|-
TGTGCCACCAGCAGAGTTTACACAGATACGCAGTATTTT
CATSRVYTDTQYF
>TRBJ2-7|-|TRBV21-1|-
TGTGCCAGCAGCTCCCTTGGGGGGGCGTACGACTACGAGCAGTACTTC
CASSSLGGAYDYEQYF
>TRBJ1-2|-|TRBV19|-
TGTGCCAGTAGTTCCCCACCTCCCCAGGGGCGCGACTATGGCTACACCTTC
CASSSPPPQGRDYGYTF
>TRBJ1-4|-|TRBV5-1|-
TGCGCCAGCAGGGCGGGGAGCGGCAGGGGTAATGAAAAACTGTTTTTT
CASRAGSGRGNEKLFF
>TRBJ2-5|-|TRBV7-9|TRBD2
TGTGCCAGCAGCCTCGCGGGGGTCCAAGAGACCCAGTACTTC
CASSLAGVQETQYF
>TRBJ2-7|-|TRBV7-2|-
TGTGCCAGCAAACTTGGGCAGAGTAACTACGAGCAGTACTTC
CASKLGQSNYEQYF
>TRBJ2-3|once|TRBV5-1|TRBD1
TGCGCCAGCAGCCCCTCGGGACAGGGTCTAGATACGCAGTATTTT
CASSPSGQGLDTQYF
>TRBJ1-1|-|TRBV5-4|-
TGTGCCAGCAGCTTGTCGGACACTAGGGCCGCTGAAGCTTTCTTT
CASSLSDTRAAEAFF
>TRBJ2-7|-|TRBV2|TRBD2
TGTGCCAGCGGGCTAGCGGGAGGGAACTACGAGCAGTACTTC
CASGLAGGNYEQYF
>TRBJ2-3|once|TRBV5-4|TRBD2
TGTGCCAGCACCCGTCGGGAGGGCCAGGATACGCAGTATTTT
CASTRREGQDTQYF
>TRBJ1-1|-|TRBV11-1|-
TGTGCCAGCAGCTTAACAGACTCGAACACTGAAGCTTTCTTT
CASSLTDSNTEAFF
>TRBJ2-5|-|TRBV19|-
TGTGCCAGTAGACAAGGGGAGACCCAGTACTTC
CASRQGETQYF
>TRBJ2-1|-|TRBV10-1|TRBD2
TGCGCCAGCAGTGAGATAGCGGGTGCAACCTACAATGAGCAGTTCTTC
CASSEIAGATYNEQFF
>TRBJ2-3|-|TRBV19|TRBD2
TGTGCCAGTAGTATAAACCAGGGAGGGGGCACAGATACGCAGTATTTT
CASSINQGGGTDTQYF
>TRBJ2-7|-|TRBV19|-
TGTGCCAGTAGTCCTCACAGGGCTGCCTACGAGCAGTACTTC
CASSPHRAAYEQYF